Listed below are T cell receptor beta chains from one sample, sequenced in a study of vaccination and CD4 T cells after COVID-19. These receptors lack a known antigen. TCRdb independently ran MiXCR on the PCR reads; one entry per CDR3 protein. This sample has roughly 15,000 distinct CDR3 sequences, with about 30% found just once. Material for sequencing was cultured CD4+ T cells from blood. These receptors all come from a human donor with COVID-19. Both conserved end residues are part of each CDR3. D genes are given only for firm matches. Size is omitted from some rows. Given values are once, few, many or a class for expanded clones.

few TRBJ2-3 - TRBV11-3 CASSHGDTQYF TGTGCCAGCAGCCATGGGGATACGCAGTATTTT
- TRBJ2-5 TRBD2 TRBV14 CASSQDSSGISKTQYF TGTGCCAGCAGCCAAGATTCTAGCGGGATATCAAAGACCCAGTACTTC
few TRBJ2-1 - TRBV10-3 CAISPLKGGGDEQFF TGTGCCATCAGCCCTCTCAAAGGGGGTGGGGATGAGCAGTTCTTC
few TRBJ1-2 TRBD1 TRBV7-9 CASSSYGQGNGYTF TGTGCCAGCAGCTCCTATGGACAGGGGAATGGCTACACCTTC
- TRBJ1-3 - TRBV12-3/TRBV12-4 CASNPTLGRSGNTIYF TGTGCCAGCAATCCGACTTTAGGTCGCTCTGGAAACACCATATATTTT
few TRBJ2-7 - TRBV7-2 CASSLEGQSDKYF TGTGCCAGCAGCTTAGAGGGGCAGTCCGACAAGTACTTC
- TRBJ1-5 - TRBV5-5 CASSLGRQGRNQPQHF TGTGCCAGCAGTCTGGGACGCCAGGGGAGAAATCAGCCCCAGCATTTT
once TRBJ2-2 TRBD1 TRBV5-4 CASSLDRGTAGELFF TGTGCCAGCAGCTTGGACAGGGGGACCGCCGGGGAGCTGTTTTTT
- TRBJ2-7 - TRBV30 CAWSVLGGSSYEQYF TGTGCCTGGAGTGTACTTGGTGGGAGCTCCTACGAGCAGTACTTC
- TRBJ2-1 - TRBV20-1 CSAPDVNEQFF TGCAGTGCCCCCGACGTTAATGAGCAGTTCTTC
few TRBJ1-1 - TRBV27 CASRAQGPNTEAFF TGTGCCAGCCGGGCCCAGGGACCGAACACTGAAGCTTTCTTT
- TRBJ1-1 - TRBV5-1 CASSSGDNTEAFF TGCGCCAGCAGCTCGGGGGACAACACTGAAGCTTTCTTT
few TRBJ2-5 - TRBV2 CAAGSVAARETQYF TGTGCCGCCGGGTCGGTAGCGGCTCGGGAGACCCAGTACTTC
- TRBJ1-1 - TRBV2 CASRTGVGTEAFF TGTGCCAGCAGGACGGGGGTGGGCACTGAAGCTTTCTTT
- TRBJ2-7 TRBD2 TRBV20-1 CSTGGGLSYEQYF TGCAGCACCGGGGGAGGGCTCTCCTACGAGCAGTACTTC
- TRBJ2-1 - TRBV11-2 CASSWTPSEQFF TGTGCCAGCAGCTGGACTCCATCCGAGCAGTTCTTC
few TRBJ2-2 - TRBV2 CASIGSVTGELFF TGTGCCAGCATAGGGTCAGTCACCGGGGAGCTGTTTTTT
- TRBJ1-6 - TRBV5-1 CASSLGDEAVNNSPLHF TGCGCCAGCAGCTTGGGCGATGAGGCGGTGAATAATTCACCCCTCCACTTT
- TRBJ1-4 TRBD1 TRBV15 CATSRDRTGTDEKLFF TGTGCCACCAGCAGAGATAGGACCGGGACAGATGAAAAACTGTTTTTT
few TRBJ2-3 - TRBV18 CASSPGTRWSGTDTQYF TGTGCCAGCTCACCGGGGACGAGGTGGAGCGGCACAGATACGCAGTATTTT
few TRBJ1-1 - TRBV6-5 CASSSNQGGNTEAFF TGTGCCAGCAGTTCTAACCAGGGTGGGAACACTGAAGCTTTCTTT
- TRBJ1-5 - TRBV7-2 CASSPNRNSNQPQHF TGTGCCAGCAGCCCAAACAGGAATAGCAATCAGCCCCAGCATTTT
- TRBJ2-3 - TRBV24-1 CATGSTSFSQYF TGTGCCACCGGATCAACTAGCTTTTCGCAGTATTTT
- TRBJ2-5 TRBD1 TRBV20-1 CSARETGGRETQYF TGCAGTGCTAGAGAGACAGGGGGCCGGGAGACCCAGTACTTC
- TRBJ1-6 - TRBV6-1 CASTDGPPPLHF TGTGCCAGCACGGACGGTCCCCCACCCCTCCACTTT
- TRBJ1-2 - TRBV2 CASKPNYGYTF TGTGCCAGCAAACCTAACTATGGCTACACCTTC
- TRBJ2-1 - TRBV7-9 CASSQAIGRTGNNEQFF TGTGCCAGCAGTCAAGCCATCGGGCGTACAGGGAACAATGAGCAGTTCTTC
- TRBJ1-1 - TRBV5-1 CASSLGWNTEAFF TGCGCCAGCAGCTTGGGTTGGAACACTGAAGCTTTCTTT
few TRBJ1-5 - TRBV12-3/TRBV12-4 CASSLQGGPPQHF TGTGCCAGCAGTCTACAGGGAGGTCCGCCCCAGCATTTT
once TRBJ1-1 - TRBV18 CASSPPLTSTEAFF TGTGCCAGCTCACCACCGTTGACGTCCACTGAAGCTTTCTTT